The 10 T cell receptor beta chains below all came from one sample that was sequenced in a study of T cells in Graves' hyperthyroidism and ophthalmopathy. The CDR3 regions of TCR beta were amplified from RNA transcripts. Carried out on the TCR CDR3, a first-round RT-PCR used the HTBI primer set. TCRdb redid the calling of the multiplex PCR reads with MiXCR, one entry per CDR3 protein. Here the sample spans 200,000 to 250,000 distinct CDR3 sequences, around a sixth being singletons. Sequencing was done on a sample of blood. These receptor sequences come from a woman between 45 and 65 years old with Graves' hyperthyroidism.

In its sample, this clonotype was seen many times. The chain combines TRBV2 with TRBJ1-5, with TRBD1 matching 10 bases. Trimming cost V 3 bases and J 6 bases; bases outside gene matches: 14. Germline V CDR1 and CDR2: SNHLY, FYNNEI. The CDR3 contains 18 residues. CDR3 bases: TGTGCCAGCAGTGACGGTTCGGGACAGGGGATTTCAGGTCAGCCCCAGCATTTT. Its translation is CASSDGSGQGISGQPQHF.

There are many counts of this clonotype. The V and J genes are TRBV6-1 and TRBJ1-2; maybe TRBD1 (5 bases). The germline V and J ends were trimmed by 6 bases and 0 bases, with 11 bases remaining between them. The CDR3 extends over 14 amino acids. The germline V gene encodes CDR1 MNHNS and CDR2 SASEGT. The CDR3 nucleotides are TGTGCCAGCAGGACCCAGGGTGCTAACTATGGCTACACCTTC. Its protein product is CASRTQGANYGYTF.

There are many counts of this clonotype. The genes are TRBV24-1 and TRBJ2-7, with unresolved D. CDR1 is KGHDR and CDR2 is SFDVKD in the germline V gene. The CDR3 is made up of 11 amino acids. The V and J ends lost 6 bases and 6 bases respectively, with 8 bases between them. CDR3 in DNA: TGTGCCACCAGTTCTGGGCGCGAGCAGTACTTC. Translating gives CATSSGREQYF.

The sample holds many counts of this clonotype. V is TRBV12-3 or TRBV12-4 and J is TRBJ2-1, with 14 bases identical to TRBD2. The CDR3 sequence is 17 residues long. Trimming cost V 3 bases and J 5 bases; bases outside gene matches: 6. The CDR3 is CASSFGGLAGVNNEQFF. CDR3 nucleotide sequence: TGTGCCAGCAGTTTCGGGGGACTAGCGGGAGTCAACAATGAGCAGTTCTTC.

The chain joins TRBV6-6 to TRBJ2-7; no clear D. Germline V gene sequence: CDR1 MNHNY, CDR2 SVGAGI (reference sequence). The CDR3 runs to 16 residues. Between the trimmed V and J ends, which lost 0 bases and 0 bases, there was a span of 12 bases. The CDR3 is CASSYSERGSSYEQYF. The CDR3 region has the DNA TGTGCCAGCAGTTACTCTGAACGAGGTAGCTCCTACGAGCAGTACTTC.

This clonotype appeared many times. This rearrangement joins TRBV29-1 to TRBJ1-1, with D tentatively TRBD1 (5 bases). In germline, CDR1 is SQVTM, CDR2 ANQGSEA. V was cut by 0 bases and J by 5 bases, with 22 bases left in between. The CDR3 runs to 17 residues. CDR3 coding DNA: TGCAGCGTTGAAGAAGTTAGTAAAGGAACAGGACGGACTGAAGCTTTCTTT. Residues: CSVEEVSKGTGRTEAFF.

This clonotype was counted a single time. J is TRBJ2-7 and V is TRBV5-1; 8 bases agree with TRBD2. J lost 0 bases, V lost 6 bases, and 5 bases had no gene match. The V gene's germline CDR1 is SGHRS and CDR2 YFSETQ. CDR3 length equals 14 residues. The CDR3 sequence is CASNMAGGSYEQYF. DNA of the CDR3: TGCGCCAGCAACATGGCGGGGGGCTCCTACGAGCAGTACTTC.

The chain couples TRBV19 to TRBJ2-1; 7 bases agree with TRBD2. Trimming took 8 bases from V and 7 from J; bases not matched to a gene: 5. The germline CDR1 and CDR2 sequences are LNHDA and SQIVND (reference sequence). The CDR3 spans 12 residues. CDR3 protein: CASRREGNEQFF. The CDR3 DNA reads as TGTGCCAGTCGTAGGGAGGGGAATGAGCAGTTCTTC.

This clonotype was counted ten times or more. The CDR3 here is CASRPGTSGRAGETQYF. CDR3 nucleotide sequence: TGTGCCAGCAGGCCCGGGACTAGCGGGAGGGCCGGGGAGACCCAGTACTTC. The chain is built from TRBV27 and TRBJ2-5; 16 positions agree with TRBD2. In germline, CDR1 is MNHEY, CDR2 SMNVEV (reference sequence). The CDR3 is 17 amino acids. V lost 6 bases, J lost 5 bases, and 9 bases stayed unmatched.

This clonotype was seen ten or more times. The rearrangement uses TRBV7-2 and TRBJ2-7, with D uncertain. This CDR3 is 15 amino acids long. Trimming took 6 bases from V and 0 from J, leaving 15 bases between them. From germline, CDR1 is SGHTA and CDR2 FQGNSA. CDR3 protein: CASSLSWTSSYEQYF. The CDR3 nucleotides read TGTGCCAGCAGTCTCTCTTGGACGTCCTCCTACGAGCAGTACTTC.